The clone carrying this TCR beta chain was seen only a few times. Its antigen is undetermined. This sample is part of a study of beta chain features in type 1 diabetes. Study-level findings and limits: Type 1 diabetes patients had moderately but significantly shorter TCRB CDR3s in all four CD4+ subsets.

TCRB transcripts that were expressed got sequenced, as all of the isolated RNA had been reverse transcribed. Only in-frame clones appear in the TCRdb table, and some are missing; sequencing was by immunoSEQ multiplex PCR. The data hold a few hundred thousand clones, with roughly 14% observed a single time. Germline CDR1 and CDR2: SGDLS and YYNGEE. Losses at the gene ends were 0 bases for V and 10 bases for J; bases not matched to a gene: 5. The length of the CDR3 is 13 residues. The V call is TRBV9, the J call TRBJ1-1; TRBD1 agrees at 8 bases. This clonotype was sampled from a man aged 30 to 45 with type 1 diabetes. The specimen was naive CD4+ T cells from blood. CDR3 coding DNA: TGTGCCAGCAGCGTAGATCCAGGGGGCCTAGCTTTCTTT. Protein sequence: CASSVDPGGLAFF.